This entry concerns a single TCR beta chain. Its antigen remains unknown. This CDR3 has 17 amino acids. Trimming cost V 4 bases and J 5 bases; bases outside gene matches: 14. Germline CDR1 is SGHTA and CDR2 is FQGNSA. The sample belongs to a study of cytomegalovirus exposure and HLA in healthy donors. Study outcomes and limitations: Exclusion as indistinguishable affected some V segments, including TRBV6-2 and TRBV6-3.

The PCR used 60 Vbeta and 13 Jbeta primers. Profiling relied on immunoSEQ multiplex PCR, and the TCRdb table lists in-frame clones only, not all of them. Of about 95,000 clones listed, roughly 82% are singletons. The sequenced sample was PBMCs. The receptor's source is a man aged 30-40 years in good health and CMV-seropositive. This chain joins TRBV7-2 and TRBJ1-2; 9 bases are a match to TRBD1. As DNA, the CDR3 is TGTGCCAGCAGCTCCCACGCCTTGACAGGGGGGAGGTATGGCTACACCTTC. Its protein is CASSSHALTGGRYGYTF.